Each of the 27 T cell receptor beta chains below was sequenced from the same sample in a study of T cells in localized non-small cell lung cancer. Sequenced by immunoSEQ multiplex PCR; TCRdb stores in-frame clones only, minus some. The table records roughly 53,000 clones, 65% to 85% of them present only once. The sequences come from peripheral blood mononuclear cells, collected before any cancer treatment. These receptors were obtained from a man aged 35 to 69 with stage III lung adenocarcinoma.

In this sample, this clone is medium-sized. The V gene is TRBV19, the J gene TRBJ2-1; D gene uncertain. Germline-derived CDR1 and CDR2 are LNHDA and SQIVND (reference sequence). The V gene lost 1 base and the J gene lost 15 bases, with 10 bases spanning the gap. This CDR3 has 11 amino acids. The CDR3 DNA follows: TGTGCCAGTAGTATAGGGGCAGGTCTGTTCTTC. It is translated as CASSIGAGLFF.

This chain links TRBV11-2 with TRBJ1-1; 7 positions match TRBD1. Germline CDR1 SGHAT, CDR2 FQNNGV. The CDR3 has 16 residues. J gave up 2 bases and V 2 bases, and 8 bases lay outside the gene matches. The CDR3 bases are TGTGCCAGCAGCTTATTCTGGGGAGGGGGCAACACTGAAGCTTTCTTT. This codes for CASSLFWGGGNTEAFF.

The chain combines TRBV28 with TRBJ1-4; D gene ambiguous. Trimming shortened V by 5 bases and J by 7 bases, and 14 bases separated the two germline ends. The CDR3 has 14 residues. The V gene's germline CDR1 is MDHEN and CDR2 SYDVKM. As DNA, the CDR3 is TGTGCCAGCAGTATTCCAACAGAGAGTGAAAAACTGTTTTTT. It encodes CASSIPTESEKLFF.

The V call is TRBV7-6, the J call TRBJ2-2; 7 bases match TRBD2. Per germline, CDR1 SGHVS and CDR2 FNYEAQ. V trimming: 8 bases; J trimming: 4 bases; junction bases outside the gene matches: 1. This CDR3 is built from 12 residues. CDR3 in DNA: TGTGCCAGCGGCGGGGGCACCGGGGAGCTGTTTTTT. Encoded protein: CASGGGTGELFF. Based on the CDR3 plus reference TRBV7-6 and TRBJ2-2, the full variable domain is GAGVSQSPRYKVTKRGQDVALRCDPISGHVSLYWYRQALGQGPEFLTYFNYEAQQDKSGLPNDRFSAERPEGSISTLTIQRTEQRDSAMYRCASGGGTGELFFGEGSRLTVL.

This clone was detected only a few times. The genes are TRBV19 and TRBJ1-2; D ambiguous. Germline V gene data show CDR1 as LNHDA and CDR2 as SQIVND (reference sequence). This CDR3 region has 13 residues. Trimming left V 7 bases short and J 7 bases short, with 16 bases between. DNA for the CDR3: TGTGCCAGTACTATTGAAGGGCTTCTTGGCTACACCTTC. This codes for CASTIEGLLGYTF.

Only a few counts were recorded for this clone. V is TRBV5-6 and J is TRBJ2-6; 7 bases are shared with TRBD2. In germline, CDR1 is SGHDT, CDR2 YYEEEE. With V trimmed by 6 bases and J by 1 base, 7 bases remained unmatched. The CDR3 runs to 16 residues. The CDR3 loop is CASTGGMGSGANVLTF. In DNA form, the CDR3 reads TGTGCCAGCACCGGGGGGATGGGGTCTGGGGCCAACGTCCTGACTTTC.

This clone has more than one count but fewer than ten. The chain uses TRBV11-3 and TRBJ2-1; tentatively, D is TRBD1 (6 bases). The CDR3 contains 17 residues. The germline CDR1 and CDR2 sequences are SGHNT and YENEEA. V was trimmed by 5 bases and J by 8 bases, leaving 25 bases between them. The CDR3 reads CASSPPPLVPRGDEQFF. CDR3 DNA sequence: TGTGCCAGCAGCCCCCCCCCTCTAGTCCCCAGGGGCGATGAGCAGTTCTTC.

The genes are TRBV7-9 and TRBJ1-1; no clear D. The V gene's germline CDR1 is SEHNR and CDR2 FQNEAQ (reference sequence). The CDR3 contains 15 residues. Trimming pared 1 base from V and 1 base from J, leaving 10 bases between. The CDR3 DNA sequence: TGTGCCAGCAGCTTAGGGGAGGCAGCGAACACTGAAGCTTTCTTT. Translation gives CASSLGEAANTEAFF. Combining the CDR3 with reference TRBV7-9 and TRBJ1-1 gives the whole variable domain DTGVSQNPRHKITKRGQNVTFRCDPISEHNRLYWYRQTLGQGPEFLTYFQNEAQLEKSRLLSDRFSAERPKGSFSTLEIQRTEQGDSAMYLCASSLGEAANTEAFFGQGTRLTVV.

The genes are TRBV6-6 and TRBJ2-7, with TRBD1 matching 7 bases. This CDR3 region has 13 residues. Looked up from germline, CDR1 is MNHNY and CDR2 is SVGAGI (reference sequence). The V gene end was trimmed by 6 bases and the J gene end by 3 bases; junction bases not matched to a gene: 5. As DNA, the CDR3 is TGTGCCAGCAGCAGGGACAGCGGCTACGAGCAGTACTTC. Its protein is CASSRDSGYEQYF.

This sequence joins TRBV27 and TRBJ1-1; 11 bases agree with TRBD1. The V segment lost 5 bases and the J segment 4 bases; nucleotides outside the gene matches: 6. Germline CDR1 and CDR2: MNHEY and SMNVEV (reference sequence). This CDR3 comprises 15 residues. CDR3 nucleotides: TGTGCCAGCAGTAACCCGGGACAGGGGGGCACTGAAGCTTTCTTT. As protein: CASSNPGQGGTEAFF.

This chain joins TRBV14 and TRBJ2-3; tentatively, D is TRBD1 (6 bases). This CDR3 is built from 16 residues. Germline CDR1 and CDR2: SGHDN and FVKESK. Trimming pared 1 base from V and 0 bases from J, leaving 11 bases between. CDR3: CASSQAAQGSTDTQYF. For the CDR3, the DNA is TGTGCCAGCAGCCAAGCGGCACAGGGTAGCACAGATACGCAGTATTTT.

The J gene is TRBJ2-7, the V gene TRBV5-6, with D hard to call. The CDR3 spans 16 residues. V gave up 4 bases and J gave up 6 bases, with 23 bases separating them. Per the germline V gene, CDR1 is SGHDT and CDR2 is YYEEEE. Here the CDR3 DNA reads TGTGCCAGCAGCCCGTCCCGGAAGGGAAAAGTTGGCGAGCAGTACTTC. Protein sequence: CASSPSRKGKVGEQYF.

The gene calls are TRBV4-2 and TRBJ1-3, with 9 bases identical to TRBD1. There are 15 residues in the CDR3. Looked up from germline, CDR1 is LGHNA and CDR2 is YNFKEQ. Losses at the gene ends were 3 bases for V and 4 bases for J; bases not matched to a gene: 4. CDR3 protein: CASSQGQGGGNTIYF. The CDR3, as DNA: TGTGCCAGCAGCCAGGGACAGGGAGGGGGAAACACCATATATTTT.

V usage is TRBV5-1 and J usage is TRBJ1-1, with D possibly being TRBD1 (5 bases). CDR1 is SGHRS, CDR2 YFSETQ, per germline. The CDR3 contains 17 residues. Trimming stripped 2 bases from V and 1 base from J, with 18 bases between. CDR3 nucleotide sequence: TGCGCCAGCAGCTTTGGGAGGCAGGGCCTCAGGAACACTGAAGCTTTCTTT. It yields the protein CASSFGRQGLRNTEAFF.

This clone was counted once. The V gene is TRBV11-3, the J gene TRBJ2-2; TRBD2 is a possible D gene (5 bases). CDR1 is SGHNT and CDR2 is YENEEA in the germline V gene. The length of the CDR3 is 16 residues. Trimming pared 7 bases from V and 0 bases from J, leaving 15 bases between. The CDR3 loop is CASTKVAGTNTGELFF. Written as DNA, the CDR3 is TGTGCCAGCACCAAGGTGGCGGGTACGAACACCGGGGAGCTGTTTTTT.

This clone was seen once. This rearrangement joins TRBV6-1 to TRBJ1-2; D gene uncertain. Looked up from germline, CDR1 is MNHNS and CDR2 is SASEGT. V gave up 1 base and J gave up 3 bases, with 6 bases separating them. This CDR3 spans 13 amino acids. CDR3 sequence (DNA): TGTGCCAGCAGTGAAGTGGTAGACTATGGCTACACCTTC. Translation: CASSEVVDYGYTF.

V gene TRBV11-1 combines with J gene TRBJ2-5; the D is unclear. Germline CDR1 SGHAT, CDR2 FQDESV (reference sequence). V was shortened by 3 bases and J by 1 base, with 3 bases between the two germline ends. This CDR3 spans 12 amino acids. The CDR3 DNA follows: TGTGCCAGCAGCTTTGGCCAAGAGACCCAGTACTTC. It specifies CASSFGQETQYF.

The gene calls are TRBV13 and TRBJ2-7; possible D gene TRBD2, 6 bases. The CDR3 runs 16 residues. Germline V gene sequence: CDR1 PRHDT, CDR2 FYEKMQ (reference sequence). The ends were cut back, 5 bases at V and 0 bases at J, with 17 bases in the middle. CDR3: CASSREALAASYEQYF. CDR3 coding DNA: TGTGCCAGCAGCAGGGAGGCTCTAGCTGCCTCCTACGAGCAGTACTTC.

V is TRBV9 and J is TRBJ2-1; TRBD2 is a possible D gene (6 bases). This CDR3 contains 16 residues. Germline V gives CDR1 SGDLS, CDR2 YYNGEE. Trimming took 3 bases from V and 2 from J, leaving 15 bases between them. The CDR3 loop reads CASSARSSGPYNEQFF. As DNA, the CDR3 is TGTGCCAGCAGCGCCCGAAGTAGCGGACCCTACAATGAGCAGTTCTTC.

The chain recombines TRBV29-1 with TRBJ2-5; D not certain. Trimming cost V 3 bases and J 4 bases, with 6 bases left between them. CDR3 length: 11 amino acids. Germline V gene lookup returns CDR1 SQVTM and CDR2 ANQGSEA. DNA for the CDR3: TGCAGCGTTGACTGGGGAGAGACCCAGTACTTC. Residues: CSVDWGETQYF.

The V gene is TRBV9, the J gene TRBJ2-1; 7 bases agree with TRBD2. V dropped 0 bases and J dropped 3; count of bases not matched to a gene: 9. The CDR3 sequence is 17 residues long. From germline, CDR1 is SGDLS and CDR2 YYNGEE. CDR3 protein: CASSVGAGEGSYNEQFF. In nucleotides, the CDR3 is TGTGCCAGCAGCGTAGGTGCGGGGGAGGGAAGCTACAATGAGCAGTTCTTC. The variable domain in full, completed from reference TRBV9 and TRBJ2-1, reads DSGVTQTPKHLITATGQRVTLRCSPRSGDLSVYWYQQSLDQGLQFLIQYYNGEERAKGNILERFSAQQFPDLHSELNLSSLELGDSALYFCASSVGAGEGSYNEQFFGPGTRLTVL.

The chain combines TRBV19 with TRBJ1-2; D not resolved. Germline V gives CDR1 LNHDA, CDR2 SQIVND (reference sequence). V dropped 10 bases and J dropped 2 bases, with 11 bases sitting between them. The CDR3 spans 12 residues. The CDR3 DNA sequence: TGTGCCATTCGACGGTTCAACTATGGCTACACCTTC. Translating it yields CAIRRFNYGYTF.

The chain joins TRBV14 to TRBJ1-3; a weak D match, TRBD1 (5 bases). From germline, CDR1 is SGHDN and CDR2 FVKESK. The V and J ends lost 1 base and 7 bases respectively, with 5 bases between them. The CDR3 consists of 12 residues. CDR3 bases: TGTGCCAGCAGCCAAGGACAGAACACCATATATTTT. Translation: CASSQGQNTIYF.

This clone was picked up a small number of times. The chain recombines TRBV29-1 with TRBJ1-3, with a tentative D call TRBD1 (5 bases). The CDR3 covers 15 residues. Germline V gene lookup returns CDR1 SQVTM and CDR2 ANQGSEA. V dropped 4 bases and J dropped 0 bases, with 13 bases sitting between them. CDR3 region: CSVADSLNSGNTIYF. The CDR3 region has the DNA TGCAGCGTTGCTGACAGCCTAAACTCTGGAAACACCATATATTTT.

V usage is TRBV14 and J usage is TRBJ2-1; 11 bases map to TRBD2. With V trimmed by 4 bases and J by 8 bases, 13 bases remained unmatched. The CDR3 sequence is 17 residues long. Germline CDR1 SGHDN, CDR2 FVKESK. The CDR3 DNA sequence: TGTGCCAGCAGCCGGACCCCTGGACTAGCGGGCGGGGATGAGCAGTTCTTC. This encodes CASSRTPGLAGGDEQFF.

This clone was counted between two and nine times. The genes are TRBV19 and TRBJ2-7, with 8 positions matching TRBD1. Germline V gives CDR1 LNHDA, CDR2 SQIVND (reference sequence). Germline trimming cut 5 bases from V and 2 bases from J; bases unmatched to any gene: 8. This CDR3 is built from 15 residues. The CDR3 nucleotides are TGTGCCAGTAGTCCAGACAGGGGATCGCCCTACGAGCAGTACTTC. Translating gives CASSPDRGSPYEQYF.

There are a few counts of this clone. This sequence joins TRBV19 and TRBJ2-1; D ambiguous. The CDR3 loop spans 15 amino acids. From germline, CDR1 is LNHDA and CDR2 SQIVND (reference sequence). With 3 bases removed from V and 6 bases from J, the gap between germline ends came to 15 bases. CDR3 residues: CASSIGPVEINEQFF. CDR3 bases: TGTGCCAGTAGTATCGGGCCAGTAGAAATCAATGAGCAGTTCTTC.